The clone carrying this T cell receptor beta chain has more than one count but fewer than ten. The antigen is unknown. The data belong to a study of cytomegalovirus exposure and HLA in healthy donors. PCR used 60 Vbeta primers and 13 Jbeta primers. The protocol was immunoSEQ multiplex PCR, while the TCRdb copy is restricted to in-frame clones and leaves out a portion. The sample contains roughly 97,000 clones, around a tenth of which appear only once. Study-level points and caveats: Confirmation in vitro established that a few CMV-associated chains were specific for CMV antigens. Several of the most significant clusters appeared, in a later analysis, to be linked to common viral pathogens.

The length of the CDR3 is 16 residues. Trimming took off 3 bases at V and 8 bases at J, with 22 bases between the two ends. Germline loops: CDR1 LNHNV, CDR2 YYDKDF (reference sequence). This receptor was obtained from a man aged 50-59 years in good health and CMV-seropositive. Sequences were obtained from PBMCs. The chain carries TRBV15 and TRBJ1-2; a weak D match, TRBD1 (6 bases). CDR3 region: CATSSGGVAGVGGYTF. The CDR3 DNA sequence: TGTGCCACCAGCAGCGGGGGGGTAGCAGGGGTAGGAGGCTACACCTTC.